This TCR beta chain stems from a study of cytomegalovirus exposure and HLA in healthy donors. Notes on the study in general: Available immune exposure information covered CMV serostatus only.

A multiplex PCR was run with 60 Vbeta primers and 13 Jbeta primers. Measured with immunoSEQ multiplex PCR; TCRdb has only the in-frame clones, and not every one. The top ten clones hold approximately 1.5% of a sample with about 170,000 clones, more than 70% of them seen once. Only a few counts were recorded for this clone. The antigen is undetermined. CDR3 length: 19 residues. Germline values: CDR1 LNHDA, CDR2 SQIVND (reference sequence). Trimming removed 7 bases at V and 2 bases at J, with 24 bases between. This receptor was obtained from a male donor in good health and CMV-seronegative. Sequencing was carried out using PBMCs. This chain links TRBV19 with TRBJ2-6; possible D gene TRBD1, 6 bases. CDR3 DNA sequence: TGTGCCAGTACCCAGGGGCAGCTAATTGCACGGGCTGGGGCCAACGTCCTGACTTTC. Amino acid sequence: CASTQGQLIARAGANVLTF.